The entry that follows covers one TCR beta chain sequence. The antigen remains unidentified. This record comes from a study of a mutant IDH1 vaccine in newly diagnosed glioma. About the study: All eight of the vaccinations patients received fell in weeks 1, 3, 5, 7, 11, 15, 19 and 23. Treated individuals were around 60% male and roughly 40% female, averaging about 37 years of age. Pretreatment consisted of radiotherapy, temozolomide, or both, with most receiving both.

As for time point: week 5, during vaccination. All doses held 300 ug of mutant IDH1 20-mer peptide, with topical imiquimod. Using immunoSEQ multiplex PCR, the repertoire was profiled, and TCRdb retains in-frame clones only, with some absent. The sample includes approximately 51,000 clones, around 80% of them seen just once. Germline assignment: CDR1 SGHTA and CDR2 FQGNSA. The CDR3 runs to 15 residues. The junction had 8 bases not matched to a gene; V was cut back by 6 bases and J by 2 bases. The chain combines TRBV7-2 with TRBJ2-7; the match to TRBD2 covers 9 bases. The receptor's source is a woman aged 40 to 50 with glioma. Sequenced here: PBMCs, sampled from a glioma patient whose treatment included an IDH1 peptide vaccine. The CDR3 sequence: CASRLNPSGAYEQYF. CDR3 DNA sequence: TGTGCCAGCAGGTTAAACCCTAGCGGGGCCTACGAGCAGTACTTC.